The next 14 T cell receptor beta chains were all read from a single sample in a study of blood T cell repertoires in COVID-19. Libraries were prepared by immunoSEQ multiplex PCR; TCRdb keeps only in-frame clonotypes and omits some of them. The sample has a few hundred thousand clones; 85% are singletons. The sequenced sample consisted of peripheral blood. These receptors were collected from a woman between 18 and 29 years old with acute or convalescent COVID-19.

This clone has just one count. The chain couples TRBV7-3 to TRBJ2-1, with TRBD2 matching over 15 bases. Trimming took 3 bases from V and 9 from J; bases not matched to a gene: 0. The CDR3 extends over 14 amino acids. Germline assignment: CDR1 SGHTA and CDR2 FQGTGA. The CDR3 region has the DNA TGTGCCAGCAGCTTGGGACTAGCGGGAGGTGAGCAGTTCTTC. This codes for CASSLGLAGGEQFF.

This clone appeared a single time. V and J are TRBV3-1 (or the pseudogene TRBV3-2) and TRBJ1-1; the D is unclear. Per germline, CDR1 LGHDT and CDR2 YNNKEL (reference sequence). The germline V and J ends were trimmed by 0 bases and 1 base, with 15 bases remaining between them. The CDR3 is 17 amino acids. For the CDR3, the DNA is TGTGCCAGCAGCCAAGATTTGGGTGAGGGCCAGAACACTGAAGCTTTCTTT. It translates to CASSQDLGEGQNTEAFF.

The chain joins TRBV25-1 to TRBJ1-2; the match to TRBD1 covers 8 bases. This CDR3 has 17 amino acids. V trimming: 1 base; J trimming: 3 bases; junction bases outside the gene matches: 10. CDR1 and CDR2 (germline): MGHDK, SYGVNS. CDR3 amino acids: CASSESSGTGDYYGYTF. The CDR3 DNA reads TGTGCCAGCAGTGAATCAAGCGGGACAGGAGACTACTATGGCTACACCTTC.

This clone was detected only once. The chain carries TRBV12-3 or TRBV12-4 and TRBJ1-2; 8 bases agree with TRBD1. With 3 bases clipped from V and 8 bases from J, the junction kept 5 bases outside the gene matches. The CDR3 sequence is 13 residues long. DNA of the CDR3: TGTGCCAGCAGTTTGGGGGACAGGCGGGGCTACACCTTC. Translation gives CASSLGDRRGYTF.

This clone came up a few times. V usage is TRBV6-6 and J usage is TRBJ1-2; D might be TRBD1 (6 bases). There are 13 residues in the CDR3. Deletions cut 5 bases from V and 1 base from J, with 8 bases between. The germline V gene has CDR1 MNHNY and CDR2 SVGAGI (reference sequence). The CDR3 loop is CASSKQGNYGYTF. In nucleotides, the CDR3 is TGTGCCAGCAGTAAACAGGGTAACTATGGCTACACCTTC.

This clone turned up a few times. This rearrangement joins TRBV10-3 to TRBJ2-5; 14 positions agree with TRBD2. After removal of 6 bases from V and 4 bases from J, the junction contained 1 base not matched to a gene. The V gene's germline CDR1 is ENHRY and CDR2 SYGVKD. The CDR3 sequence is 14 residues long. The CDR3 nucleotides are TGTGCCATCAGAGGGACTAGCGGGGGAGAGACCCAGTACTTC. Translation: CAIRGTSGGETQYF.

This clone occurred a few times. This chain's CDR3 is CASSSSGGADEQFF. The CDR3 DNA reads TGTGCCAGCAGCTCAAGCGGGGGGGCGGATGAGCAGTTCTTC. This chain connects TRBV7-9 to TRBJ2-1, with 10 bases lining up with TRBD2. The germline V gene has CDR1 SEHNR and CDR2 FQNEAQ (reference sequence). J was trimmed by 8 bases and V by 4 bases; bases with no gene match: 5. This CDR3 region has 14 residues.

The chain recombines TRBV5-1 with TRBJ2-5; D gene ambiguous. Germline loops: CDR1 SGHRS, CDR2 YFSETQ. The CDR3 has 13 residues. Trimming left V 0 bases short and J 3 bases short, with 6 bases between. The CDR3 DNA reads TGCGCCAGCAGCTTGGGAGGCGAAGAGACCCAGTACTTC. Encoded protein: CASSLGGEETQYF.

The CDR3 is CASSVGHRGTEAFF. CDR3 DNA sequence: TGTGCCAGCAGCGTAGGTCACAGGGGTACTGAAGCTTTCTTT. The gene calls are TRBV9 and TRBJ1-1; TRBD1 matches at 7 bases. There are 14 residues in the CDR3. V shed 0 bases, J shed 5 bases, and the junction held 4 bases outside the gene matches. Germline CDR1 SGDLS, CDR2 YYNGEE.

The chain couples TRBV5-5 to TRBJ2-3; TRBD2 matches 8 bases. There are 19 residues in the CDR3. V trimming: 0 bases; J trimming: 0 bases; junction bases outside the gene matches: 12. Germline V gives CDR1 SGHKS, CDR2 YYEKEE (reference sequence). CDR3 residues: CASSLAVTGGPSSTDTQYF. CDR3 sequence (DNA): TGTGCCAGCAGCTTGGCCGTGACGGGAGGGCCCTCGAGCACAGATACGCAGTATTTT.

This chain joins TRBV2 and TRBJ1-1, with unresolved D. The ends were cut back, 1 base at V and 5 bases at J, with 8 bases in the middle. CDR1 SNHLY and CDR2 FYNNEI come from the germline V gene. CDR3 length equals 13 residues. CDR3 amino acids: CASSEGPGTEAFF. The CDR3 DNA reads TGTGCCAGCAGTGAAGGTCCGGGGACTGAAGCTTTCTTT.

The rearrangement uses TRBV30 and TRBJ2-2, with 8 bases fitting TRBD2. J was trimmed by 3 bases and V by 3 bases; bases with no gene match: 9. The CDR3 has 16 residues. CDR1 is GTSNPN and CDR2 is SVGIG in the germline V gene (reference sequence). The CDR3 DNA reads TGTGCCTGGAGGGAGCGGGGGTATTTGGACACCGGGGAGCTGTTTTTT. Translation gives CAWRERGYLDTGELFF.

The J gene is TRBJ1-2, the V gene TRBV2; TRBD1 matches at 8 bases. With 2 bases clipped from V and 2 bases from J, the junction kept 10 bases outside the gene matches. The CDR3 length is 17 residues. CDR1 is SNHLY, CDR2 FYNNEI, per germline. CDR3 in DNA: TGTGCCAGCAGTGAAAGGCAGGGGGCGGCTACGAACTATGGCTACACCTTC. It specifies CASSERQGAATNYGYTF.

At least ten counts were recorded for this clone. This sequence joins TRBV15 and TRBJ1-4; TRBD1 is a possible D gene (5 bases). CDR3 size: 15 residues. CDR1 is LNHNV, CDR2 YYDKDF, per germline (reference sequence). V dropped 3 bases and J dropped 0 bases, with 8 bases sitting between them. For the CDR3, the DNA is TGTGCCACCAGCAGCGAACAGGCAACTAATGAAAAACTGTTTTTT. It specifies CATSSEQATNEKLFF.